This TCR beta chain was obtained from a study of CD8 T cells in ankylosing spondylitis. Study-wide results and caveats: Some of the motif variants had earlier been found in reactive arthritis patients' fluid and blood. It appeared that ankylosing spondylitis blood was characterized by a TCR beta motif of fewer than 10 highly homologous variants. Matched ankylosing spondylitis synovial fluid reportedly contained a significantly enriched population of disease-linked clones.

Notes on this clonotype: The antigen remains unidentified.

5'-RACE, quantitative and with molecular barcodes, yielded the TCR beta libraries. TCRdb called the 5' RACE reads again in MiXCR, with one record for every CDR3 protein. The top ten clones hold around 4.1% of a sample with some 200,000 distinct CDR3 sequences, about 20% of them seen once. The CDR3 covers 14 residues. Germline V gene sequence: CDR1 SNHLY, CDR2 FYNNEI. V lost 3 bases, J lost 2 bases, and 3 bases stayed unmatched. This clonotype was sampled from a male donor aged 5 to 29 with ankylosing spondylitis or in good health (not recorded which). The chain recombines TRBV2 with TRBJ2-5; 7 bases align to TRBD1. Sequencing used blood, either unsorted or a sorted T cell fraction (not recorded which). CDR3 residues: CASSDGTAQETQYF. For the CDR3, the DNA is TGTGCCAGCAGTGACGGGACAGCTCAAGAGACCCAGTACTTC.